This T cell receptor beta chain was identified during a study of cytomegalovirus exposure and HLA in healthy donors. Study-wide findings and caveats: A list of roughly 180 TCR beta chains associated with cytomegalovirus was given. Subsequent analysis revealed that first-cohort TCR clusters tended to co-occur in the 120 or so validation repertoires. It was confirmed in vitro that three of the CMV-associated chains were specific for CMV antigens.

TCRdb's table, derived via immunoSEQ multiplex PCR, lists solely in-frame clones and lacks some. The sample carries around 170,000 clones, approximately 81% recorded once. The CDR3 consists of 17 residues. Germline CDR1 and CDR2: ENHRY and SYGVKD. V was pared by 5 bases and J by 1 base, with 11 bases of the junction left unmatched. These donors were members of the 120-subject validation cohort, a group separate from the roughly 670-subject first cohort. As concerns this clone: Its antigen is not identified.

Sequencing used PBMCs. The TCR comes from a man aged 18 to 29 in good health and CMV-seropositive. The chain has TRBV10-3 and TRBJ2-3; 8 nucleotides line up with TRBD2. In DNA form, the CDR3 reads TGTGCCATCAGTCGTTCGTTAGCGGGATTTCGCACAGATACGCAGTATTTT. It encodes CAISRSLAGFRTDTQYF.